This T cell receptor beta chain is drawn from a study of cytomegalovirus exposure and HLA in healthy donors. General study results and limits: CMV serostatus was the sole immune exposure information available. One cluster of highly shared sequence variants probably arose as a sequencing artifact.

This PCR relied on a set of 60 Vbeta primers and 13 Jbeta primers. The protocol was immunoSEQ multiplex PCR, while the TCRdb copy is restricted to in-frame clones and leaves out a portion. This table has about 210,000 clones, around 79% appearing once. This clone was seen only once. Antigen unknown. Source material: PBMCs. The sequence was collected from a male donor in good health and CMV-seronegative.

The DNA of the CDR3 is TGTGCCAGCAGCTTGTGGGCAGGGGGAAATCAGCCCCAGCATTTT. It specifies CASSLWAGGNQPQHF. The chain recombines TRBV5-6 with TRBJ1-5; 7 bases are shared with TRBD1. With V trimmed by 1 base and J by 4 bases, 5 bases remained unmatched. This CDR3 has 15 amino acids. Germline CDR1 reads SGHDT; CDR2 reads YYEEEE.